Detailed here is one T cell receptor (beta chain). The antigen is undetermined. The source of the sample is a study of T cell responses to AZD1222 COVID-19 vaccine. Study-wide results and caveats: Nearly half of spike-specific TCRs reportedly go after variant regions that carry no mutations. Receipt of two AZD1222 doses was followed by a rise in Spike-specific TCR breadth and depth. Sampling that yielded the repertoires occurred only after the peak T cell response. Seropositivity was recorded at baseline in only 6 or 7 AZD1222 recipients.

The method was immunoSEQ multiplex PCR; TCRdb's version includes in-frame clones alone and lacks a portion of them. The sample has 150,000 or so clones, approximately 90% seen once. The CDR3 contains 14 residues. Germline-derived CDR1 and CDR2 are GTSNPN and SVGIG (reference sequence). The V end lost 2 bases, the J end lost 0 bases, and 5 bases lay between the germline ends. The material was peripheral blood, obtained 28 days after the second dose of the MenACWY control vaccine. The chain couples TRBV30 to TRBJ1-6, with D unclear. The origin of this receptor is an adult who received the MenACWY meningococcal vaccine as a control. CDR3 residues: CAWSFGSYNSPLHF. CDR3 DNA sequence: TGTGCCTGGAGTTTTGGCTCCTATAATTCACCCCTCCACTTT.